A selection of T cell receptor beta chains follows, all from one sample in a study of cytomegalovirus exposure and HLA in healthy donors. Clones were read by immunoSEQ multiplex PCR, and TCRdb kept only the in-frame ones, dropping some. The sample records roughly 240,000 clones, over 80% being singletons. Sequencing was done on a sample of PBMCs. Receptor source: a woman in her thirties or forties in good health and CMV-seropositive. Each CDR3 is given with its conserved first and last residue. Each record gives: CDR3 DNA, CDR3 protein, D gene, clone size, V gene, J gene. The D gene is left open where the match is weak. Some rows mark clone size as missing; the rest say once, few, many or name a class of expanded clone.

TGTGCCAGCAGCGCGTGGGACAGGGGTTTCCACGAGCAGTACTTC	CASSAWDRGFHEQYF	TRBD1	NA	TRBV5-4	TRBJ2-7
TGTGCCAGTAAAGCCAATCCCACAGATACGCAGTATTTT	CASKANPTDTQYF	NA	few	TRBV19	TRBJ2-3
TGTGCCATCGGAAGACTAGCGGGGAATCACAATGAGCAGTTCTTC	CAIGRLAGNHNEQFF	TRBD2	NA	TRBV10-3	TRBJ2-1
TGTGCCAGCAGCGACTCTCCCCTTACCTACGAGCAGTACTTC	CASSDSPLTYEQYF	NA	NA	TRBV25-1	TRBJ2-7
TGCGCCAGCAGCCAAGAGTCAGGGACAGGGGCGAGGAACGCCATATATTTT	CASSQESGTGARNAIYF	TRBD1	NA	TRBV4-1	TRBJ1-3
TGTGCCAGCAGCTTAATGGAGGCCACTGAAGCTTTCTTT	CASSLMEATEAFF	NA	NA	TRBV7-3	TRBJ1-1
TGTGCCATCAGTGTTACTTCGGGACTAGGTGGCTACACCTTC	CAISVTSGLGGYTF	NA	few	TRBV10-3	TRBJ1-2
TGCAGCGCCGACGAGCAGTACTTC	CSADEQYF	NA	NA	TRBV29-1	TRBJ2-7
TGTGCCAGCAGCTCAAATCGGGGGGCTAGAGGCACGCGGAACTATGGCTACACCTTC	CASSSNRGARGTRNYGYTF	NA	NA	TRBV11-2	TRBJ1-2
TGTGCCAGCAGCATCGGACTGACGGATCTGGAGCGTGGCTACACCTTC	CASSIGLTDLERGYTF	NA	NA	TRBV7-6	TRBJ1-2
TGTGCCAGCAGCTGGGACTTAGGAGGGATCAATGAGCAGTTCTTC	CASSWDLGGINEQFF	NA	NA	TRBV5-6	TRBJ2-1
TGTGCCAGTAGTATCGGACAGGACGTGGAGACCCAGTACTTC	CASSIGQDVETQYF	TRBD1	NA	TRBV19	TRBJ2-5
TGCGCCAGCAGCTCGGGGGGGCTGAACACCGGGGAGCTGTTTTTT	CASSSGGLNTGELFF	TRBD2	NA	TRBV5-1	TRBJ2-2
TGTGCCAGCAGTACCCGACTAGCGGGAGTTGAAGAGACCCAGTACTTC	CASSTRLAGVEETQYF	TRBD2	NA	TRBV27	TRBJ2-5
TGTGCCAGCAGCTTAGGTGCAGGGTCTAACTATGGCTACACCTTC	CASSLGAGSNYGYTF	NA	NA	TRBV7-2	TRBJ1-2
TGTGCCAGCAGCCCTCCCGGGACAGGGACGGCTTTCTTT	CASSPPGTGTAFF	TRBD1	NA	TRBV28	TRBJ1-1
TGTGCCAGCAGCTTAGGTTCCGGGAATTCACCCCTCCACTTT	CASSLGSGNSPLHF	NA	NA	TRBV7-6	TRBJ1-6
TGTGCCTGGAGTGCCCTAGCGGGAGCCACAGATACGCAGTATTTT	CAWSALAGATDTQYF	TRBD2	NA	TRBV30	TRBJ2-3
TGTGCCAGCTCACCACCGGTAGGAGGCCATAGGGACACTGAAGCTTTCTTT	CASSPPVGGHRDTEAFF	NA	NA	TRBV18	TRBJ1-1
TGTGCCAGTAGTATGGGGCAGGGAAACCCCTACGAGCAGTACTTC	CASSMGQGNPYEQYF	NA	NA	TRBV19	TRBJ2-7
TGTGCCACCACTGGGGGACAGGTTTCTGGCGAGCAGTACTTC	CATTGGQVSGEQYF	TRBD1	NA	TRBV10-3	TRBJ2-7
TGCGCCAGCAGCCAAGATCTACAGCCAAGGGATACGCAGTATTTT	CASSQDLQPRDTQYF	NA	once	TRBV4-1	TRBJ2-3
TGTGCCAGCAGCTTTGTACTACCTAGACAGGGGAGCACAGATACGCAGTATTTT	CASSFVLPRQGSTDTQYF	TRBD1	few	TRBV7-2	TRBJ2-3
TGTGCCAGCAAGGGGGAATCAAGCAATCAGCCCCAGCATTTT	CASKGESSNQPQHF	NA	NA	TRBV2	TRBJ1-5
TGCGCCAGCAGTGAGCTGGGACTAGCGGGAGATACGCAGTATTTT	CASSELGLAGDTQYF	TRBD2	NA	TRBV10-1	TRBJ2-3
TGTGCCAGCAGCACCGGACAAATAATGAATCAGCCCCAGCATTTT	CASSTGQIMNQPQHF	NA	once	TRBV7-2	TRBJ1-5
TGTGCCATCAACAGGGATAGCAATCAGCCCCAGCATTTT	CAINRDSNQPQHF	NA	few	TRBV10-3	TRBJ1-5
TGTTCCAGCAGCATAGAACTAGGGGGCTACACCTTC	CSSSIELGGYTF	NA	NA	TRBV7-9	TRBJ1-2
TGCGCCAGCAGCCAGAGTCAGACGGGGGGGCAGAATAATTCACCCCTCCACTTT	CASSQSQTGGQNNSPLHF	NA	NA	TRBV4-3	TRBJ1-6
TGCGCCAGCAGGTTACAGGGGCCCCTCTATGGCTACACCTTC	CASRLQGPLYGYTF	TRBD1	few	TRBV5-1	TRBJ1-2
TGTGCCAGTAGTATCGCGGGGGTGACTCCTTATGGCTACACCTTC	CASSIAGVTPYGYTF	NA	once	TRBV19	TRBJ1-2
TGTGCCAGCTCACAACAGGGAACCGGGGAGCTGTTTTTT	CASSQQGTGELFF	NA	few	TRBV18	TRBJ2-2
TGTGCCAGCAGCTCCAGGGGGCTCTCGGCGGAGACCCAGTACTTC	CASSSRGLSAETQYF	TRBD1	few	TRBV7-2	TRBJ2-5
TGTGCCAGTAGTACCCTCGGGGGGGGGCAATCGGATGAAAAACTGTTTTTT	CASSTLGGGQSDEKLFF	NA	NA	TRBV19	TRBJ1-4
TGTGCCATCAGTGATTCGACAGGGGGCGGCAATCAGCCCCAGCATTTT	CAISDSTGGGNQPQHF	TRBD1	few	TRBV10-3	TRBJ1-5
TGTGCCAGCAGCTCCGGGACTCAGAACACTGAAGCTTTCTTT	CASSSGTQNTEAFF	NA	NA	TRBV9	TRBJ1-1
TGTGCCAGCAGCTTGCGGCAGGGGGCATGGGAGACCCAGTACTTC	CASSLRQGAWETQYF	TRBD1	NA	TRBV5-4	TRBJ2-5
TGTGCCAGCAGTCCAGGTCGGGGGGCTCAATATGGCTACACCTTC	CASSPGRGAQYGYTF	NA	NA	TRBV5-5	TRBJ1-2
TGTGCCAGCAGACCGGACAGGGGGAACTATGGCTACACCTTC	CASRPDRGNYGYTF	TRBD1	NA	TRBV6-5	TRBJ1-2
TGTGCCAGCAGCTCGGGGACAGGAATTTATGGCTACACCTTC	CASSSGTGIYGYTF	TRBD1	NA	TRBV7-3	TRBJ1-2
TGTGCCAGCAGCTCTTACTCTACTAGCGGGTCACAGATCTTC	CASSSYSTSGSQIF	TRBD2	NA	TRBV7-6	TRBJ2-1
TGCGCCAGCAGCCACCTGAACAGGGGAGGGAACACTGAAGCTTTCTTT	CASSHLNRGGNTEAFF	TRBD1	NA	TRBV4-1	TRBJ1-1
TGTGTCAGAAGCTTGTACAGGCGACCTAGCGATCAGCCCCAGCATTTT	CVRSLYRRPSDQPQHF	NA	NA	TRBV7-5	TRBJ1-5
TGTGCCCCGCGGCAAGCGAACACCGGGGAGCTGTTTTTT	CAPRQANTGELFF	NA	NA	TRBV27	TRBJ2-2
TGCGCCAGCAGCACGACAGGGGGGAGCAATCAGCCCCAGCATTTT	CASSTTGGSNQPQHF	TRBD1	NA	TRBV5-1	TRBJ1-5